This T cell receptor beta chain came from a study of blood T cell repertoires in COVID-19. This clone was found once. Sequencing was performed with immunoSEQ multiplex PCR; in TCRdb, only in-frame clones are kept and a portion is missing. The data show 55,000 to 80,000 clones, with 82% seen just once and over 9.5% held by the top ten. The sequenced sample was peripheral blood. The TCR was taken from a human donor in a cohort sampled during active COVID-19.

This chain's CDR3 is CASSPGGMIRYEQYF. The CDR3, as DNA: TGTGCCAGCTCACCCGGGGGGATGATACGCTACGAGCAGTACTTC. The gene calls are TRBV18 and TRBJ2-7, with 7 positions matching TRBD2. The CDR3 totals 15 residues. Germline loops: CDR1 KGHSH, CDR2 LQKENI. The junction had 8 bases not matched to a gene; V was cut back by 3 bases and J by 3 bases.